The 9 T cell receptor beta chains reported below all come from one sample, sequenced in a study of blood T cells in healthy people across ages. Sample-barcoded 5' priming and a J-beta primer mix drove a second PCR of about 7 to 11 cycles. TCRdb itself ran the 5' RACE reads through MiXCR, one entry per CDR3 protein. The data hold 1.6 million or so distinct CDR3 sequences, with approximately 32% observed a single time. The source material was blood. The receptor source for this set is a woman aged 25-40 years in good health.

The chain recombines TRBV20-1 with TRBJ2-1; TRBD2 matches at 8 bases. The CDR3 runs 14 residues. The ends lost 6 bases at V and 4 bases at J; junction bases unmatched: 8. Germline CDR1 DFQATT, CDR2 SNEGSKA (reference sequence). CDR3 amino acids: CSARSSGWYNEQFF. CDR3 DNA: TGCAGTGCGCGATCTAGCGGGTGGTACAATGAGCAGTTCTTC.

This clonotype was detected a few times. CDR3 loop: CASSAGTGGFGSNQPQHF. CDR3 coding DNA: TGTGCCAGCAGTGCCGGGACAGGGGGGTTTGGGAGCAATCAGCCCCAGCATTTT. V gene TRBV6-1 combines with J gene TRBJ1-5; 11 nucleotides align to TRBD1. After removal of 4 bases from V and 1 base from J, the junction contained 9 bases not matched to a gene. The CDR3 has 18 amino acids. Germline CDR1 reads MNHNS; CDR2 reads SASEGT.

This clonotype was observed once. The V and J genes are TRBV2 and TRBJ2-3; D gene unclear. This CDR3 has 11 residues. V shed 8 bases and J shed 5 bases, with 8 bases lying between them. CDR1 and CDR2 (germline): SNHLY, FYNNEI. The CDR3 loop is CASAAEDTQYF. In DNA form, the CDR3 reads TGTGCCAGCGCGGCGGAAGATACGCAGTATTTT.

This chain links TRBV5-1 with TRBJ2-3, with D maybe TRBD2 (5 bases). From germline, CDR1 is SGHRS and CDR2 YFSETQ. Deletions cut 5 bases from V and 6 bases from J, with 22 bases between. CDR3 length equals 16 residues. As DNA, the CDR3 is TGCGCCAGCAGAAACCCGGGGTCGCCATCTGACGATACGCAGTATTTT. Its translation is CASRNPGSPSDDTQYF.

This clonotype was seen a handful of times. The genes are TRBV12-3 or TRBV12-4 and TRBJ2-5; D is undetermined. Deletions cut 7 bases from V and 2 bases from J, with 14 bases between. The CDR3 length is 14 residues. The CDR3 nucleotides read TGTGCCAGCACCAGTAGCACAGCACAAGAGACCCAGTACTTC. This sequence encodes CASTSSTAQETQYF.

This clonotype showed up many times. This chain links TRBV3-1 with TRBJ2-7; D gene uncertain. V lost 4 bases, J lost 3 bases, and 4 bases lay in between. Germline CDR1 reads LGHDT; CDR2 reads YNNKEL (reference sequence). The CDR3 contains 11 residues. The CDR3 DNA reads TGTGCCAGCAGCCGCGTCTACGAGCAGTACTTC. This encodes CASSRVYEQYF.

This clonotype was observed at least ten times. The chain carries TRBV12-3 or TRBV12-4 and TRBJ2-7; D is ambiguous. The CDR3 contains 11 residues. Trimming removed 5 bases from V and 4 bases from J, with 6 bases in between. For the CDR3, the DNA is TGTGCCAGCAGTCCCAAATACGAGCAGTACTTC. Protein product: CASSPKYEQYF.

The chain has TRBV4-1 and TRBJ2-2, with TRBD1 identical over 10 bases. This CDR3 has 16 residues. Losses at the gene ends were 0 bases for V and 6 bases for J; bases not matched to a gene: 4. Germline CDR1 MGHRA, CDR2 YSYEKL. CDR3 loop: CASSQEGTGAAGELFF. CDR3 sequence (DNA): TGCGCCAGCAGCCAAGAGGGGACAGGGGCCGCCGGGGAGCTGTTTTTT.

This clonotype was picked up a small number of times. This sequence joins TRBV13 and TRBJ2-5; D is perhaps TRBD1 or TRBD2 (6 bases each). Trimming removed 8 bases at V and 2 bases at J, with 15 bases between. The CDR3 sequence is 14 residues long. Germline V lookup: CDR1 PRHDT, CDR2 FYEKMQ (reference sequence). CDR3 region: CASASEGGQETQYF. The CDR3 DNA is TGTGCCAGCGCCTCCGAGGGGGGACAAGAGACCCAGTACTTC.